This T cell receptor beta chain was captured by sequencing in a study of cytomegalovirus exposure and HLA in healthy donors. Note on this clone: Its antigen is unidentified.

CDR1 and CDR2 (germline): SGHVS, FQNEAQ. This CDR3 spans 15 amino acids. The trim removed 5 bases at V and 7 bases at J, leaving 7 bases unmatched. Vbeta (60) and Jbeta (13) primers were used in the PCR. The method was immunoSEQ multiplex PCR; TCRdb's version includes in-frame clones alone and lacks a portion of them. The sample holds some 150,000 clones, roughly 73% seen once. The study's findings and limits: An apparent linkage of common viral pathogens to several of the most significant clusters emerged in a later analysis.

Source material: PBMCs. This chain connects TRBV7-8 to TRBJ1-5, with 11 bases matching TRBD1. The receptor was derived from a male donor in good health and CMV-seronegative. The CDR3 loop reads CASSPGQGARQPQHF. For the CDR3, the DNA is TGTGCCAGCAGCCCCGGACAGGGGGCAAGGCAGCCCCAGCATTTT.